This TCR beta chain was sequenced in a study of cytomegalovirus exposure and HLA in healthy donors. Study-level results: In a later analysis, the majority of CMV-associated beta chains seemingly showed HLA restriction.

Primers: 60 Vbeta forward and 13 Jbeta reverse. This table comes from immunoSEQ multiplex PCR, and its TCRdb copy is limited to in-frame clones, with some not included. This table holds more than 110,000 clones, approximately 80% found once. To note about this clone: Its specificity is not known.

Germline CDR1 SGHRS, CDR2 YFSETQ. The CDR3 is made up of 16 amino acids. Trimming cost V 5 bases and J 3 bases; bases outside gene matches: 10. The TCR originated in a male donor in good health and CMV-seronegative. The material sequenced was PBMCs. The V and J genes are TRBV5-1 and TRBJ1-1; TRBD1 agrees at 10 bases. CDR3 loop: CASSRGTGEGDTEAFF. The CDR3 DNA reads TGCGCCAGCAGTAGGGGGACAGGGGAAGGGGACACTGAAGCTTTCTTT.